The 20 T cell receptor beta chains in this list originate from one sample, sequenced in a study of post-analysis software for immune sequencing data. General study findings and limits: Patients had higher frequencies than controls of about five TRBV segments, including TRBV5-6, TRBV5-1 and TRBV20-1.

Antigen specificity for these receptors is unknown. TCR beta libraries were prepared from cDNA with unique molecular identifiers. TCRdb reprocessed the PCR reads via MiXCR and lists one record per CDR3 protein. The sample has about 380,000 distinct CDR3 sequences, 30% to 45% seen once; the top ten hold roughly an eighth. What was sequenced was blood. All receptors come from a girl between 10 and 17 years old with multiple sclerosis.

The chain combines TRBV14 with TRBJ1-2; no definite D call. The V gene's germline CDR1 is SGHDN and CDR2 FVKESK. Trimming pared 3 bases from V and 2 bases from J, leaving 4 bases between. The CDR3 is 12 amino acids. The CDR3, as DNA: TGTGCCAGCAGCCAGACCAACTATGGCTACACCTTC. Translated: CASSQTNYGYTF.

The chain recombines TRBV29-1 with TRBJ1-2; no firm D call. This CDR3 region has 15 residues. The germline V gene encodes CDR1 SQVTM and CDR2 ANQGSEA. Trimming took 5 bases from V and 2 from J, leaving 18 bases between them. The DNA for the CDR3 is TGCAGCGTTAGGGTGTCCCCCGCTTCGAACTATGGCTACACCTTC. As protein: CSVRVSPASNYGYTF.

This chain joins TRBV4-1 and TRBJ2-5; no reliable D call. CDR1 is MGHRA and CDR2 is YSYEKL in the germline V gene. Between the trimmed V and J ends, which lost 4 bases and 5 bases, there was a span of 11 bases. This CDR3 spans 13 amino acids. The CDR3 bases are TGCGCCAGCAGCCCCCTTCTGCCGGAGACCCAGTACTTC. It codes for CASSPLLPETQYF.

This clonotype appeared a few times. V and J are TRBV7-9 and TRBJ2-5, with TRBD1 identical over 12 bases. This CDR3 region has 17 residues. V dropped 2 bases and J dropped 4; count of bases not matched to a gene: 8. The V gene's germline CDR1 is SEHNR and CDR2 FQNEAQ (reference sequence). CDR3 nucleotides: TGTGCCAGCAGCTTAAAGTGGGGACAGGGGGCGCGAGAGACCCAGTACTTC. It codes for CASSLKWGQGARETQYF.

The chain combines TRBV20-1 with TRBJ2-1, with 8 bases matching TRBD1. The germline V gene has CDR1 DFQATT and CDR2 SNEGSKA (reference sequence). This CDR3 has 14 amino acids. With V trimmed by 3 bases and J by 8 bases, 9 bases remained unmatched. CDR3 in amino acids: CSASKAGGEDEQFF. CDR3 bases: TGCAGTGCTAGTAAGGCAGGGGGCGAAGATGAGCAGTTCTTC.

The chain recombines TRBV6-2 or TRBV6-3 with TRBJ1-2; possibly TRBD1 for D (5 bases). This CDR3 spans 13 amino acids. With 11 bases removed from V and 7 bases from J, the gap between germline ends came to 20 bases. Germline V lookup: CDR1 MNHEY, CDR2 SVGEGT. The CDR3 reads CAGYTGGQVGYTF. CDR3 DNA: TGTGCCGGATATACAGGTGGACAAGTTGGCTACACCTTC.

The rearrangement joins TRBV12-3 or TRBV12-4 to TRBJ2-6; possibly TRBD1 or TRBD2 for D (5 bases each). The CDR3 has 17 amino acids. Trimming took 0 bases from V and 8 from J, leaving 17 bases between them. The CDR3 DNA sequence: TGTGCCAGCAGTTTAGCGAGGGGTTATTTGATAACCAACGTCCTGACTTTC. Its translation is CASSLARGYLITNVLTF.

The chain combines TRBV7-3 with TRBJ2-3; D may be TRBD1 (5 bases). V lost 7 bases and J 4 bases, leaving 9 bases between the germline ends. The germline V gene encodes CDR1 SGHTA and CDR2 FQGTGA. This CDR3 is built from 12 residues. The CDR3 loop reads CASIIGADTQYF. Written as DNA, the CDR3 is TGTGCCAGCATCATAGGGGCAGATACGCAGTATTTT.

This clonotype was seen a few times. The chain uses TRBV27 and TRBJ2-1; D perhaps matches TRBD1 (7 bases). From germline, CDR1 is MNHEY and CDR2 SMNVEV (reference sequence). This CDR3 contains 13 residues. Trimming stripped 6 bases from V and 15 bases from J, with 21 bases between. The CDR3 sequence is CASSPGGIPTMFF. The CDR3 DNA reads TGTGCCAGCAGCCCAGGGGGGATACCCACTATGTTCTTC.

This clonotype was found a few times. This chain joins TRBV12-5 and TRBJ2-5, with TRBD1 matching over 7 bases. V shed 6 bases, J shed 5 bases, and the junction held 15 bases outside the gene matches. Germline CDR1 reads LGHNT; CDR2 reads FRNRAP. The CDR3 has 16 residues. The CDR3 loop is CASGSGQVHLGETQYF. CDR3 DNA sequence: TGTGCTAGTGGCAGCGGACAGGTCCATCTAGGCGAGACCCAGTACTTC.

The CDR3 sequence is CASSGLGVPPEAFF. In nucleotides, the CDR3 is TGTGCCAGCAGTGGATTGGGGGTTCCCCCTGAAGCTTTCTTT. This rearrangement joins TRBV25-1 to TRBJ1-1, with a tentative D call TRBD1 (5 bases). This CDR3 has 14 residues. The V gene lost 4 bases and the J gene lost 6 bases, with 15 bases spanning the gap. CDR1 is MGHDK and CDR2 is SYGVNS in the germline V gene. The variable domain in full, completed from reference TRBV25-1 and TRBJ1-1, reads EADIYQTPRYLVIGTGKKITLECSQTMGHDKMYWYQQDPGMELHLIHYSYGVNSTEKGDLSSESTVSRIRTEHFPLTLESARPSHTSQYLCASSGLGVPPEAFFGQGTRLTVV.

The chain has TRBV27 and TRBJ2-1, with a possible D match to TRBD2 (6 bases). This CDR3 has 14 residues. The germline V and J ends were trimmed by 1 base and 4 bases, with 8 bases remaining between them. In germline, CDR1 is MNHEY, CDR2 SMNVEV (reference sequence). DNA for the CDR3: TGTGCCAGCAGTTTATTTCGGGGGTACAATGAGCAGTTCTTC. Its translation: CASSLFRGYNEQFF.

The chain combines TRBV20-1 with TRBJ1-1; 10 nucleotides match TRBD1. The CDR3 extends over 15 amino acids. V shed 6 bases and J 5 bases; nucleotides not matched to a gene: 12. Germline V gene lookup returns CDR1 DFQATT and CDR2 SNEGSKA (reference sequence). The CDR3 spells CSATQTGGVGTEAFF. The CDR3 DNA reads TGCAGTGCCACTCAGACAGGGGGCGTAGGTACTGAAGCTTTCTTT.

The chain uses TRBV7-9 and TRBJ2-2; D is uncertain. Germline V gives CDR1 SEHNR, CDR2 FQNEAQ (reference sequence). The CDR3 is 13 residues long. V was pared by 3 bases and J by 2 bases, with 4 bases between. Written as DNA, the CDR3 is TGTGCCAGCAGCTTCCACAACACCGGGGAGCTGTTTTTT. The encoded protein is CASSFHNTGELFF.

This rearrangement joins TRBV7-9 to TRBJ2-3; TRBD1 or TRBD2 may be the D gene (5 bases each). V was cut by 5 bases and J by 0 bases, with 18 bases left in between. Germline V lookup: CDR1 SEHNR, CDR2 FQNEAQ (reference sequence). The CDR3 sequence is 17 residues long. CDR3 nucleotide sequence: TGTGCCAGCAGCATGTGGGGACCACCGTTTAGCACAGATACGCAGTATTTT. It specifies CASSMWGPPFSTDTQYF.

A few counts support this clonotype. The chain links TRBV29-1 to TRBJ1-2, with 8 bases fitting TRBD1. V lost 6 bases, J lost 4 bases, and 19 bases stayed unmatched. Per the germline V gene, CDR1 is SQVTM and CDR2 is ANQGSEA. The CDR3 is 17 residues long. The CDR3 protein is CSVPGLWTGRKGYGYTF. The CDR3 DNA reads TGCAGCGTGCCTGGTCTTTGGACAGGGCGAAAGGGCTATGGCTACACCTTC.

This clonotype was counted between two and nine times. The chain recombines TRBV5-1 with TRBJ1-2, with 11 bases fitting TRBD1. After removal of 4 bases from V and 5 bases from J, the junction contained 4 bases not matched to a gene. CDR3 size: 14 residues. CDR1 and CDR2 (germline): SGHRS, YFSETQ. DNA of the CDR3: TGCGCCAGCAGCACCGGGACAGGGGGTTATGGCTACACCTTC. Protein: CASSTGTGGYGYTF.

In this sample, this clonotype turned up a few times. The rearrangement uses TRBV18 and TRBJ1-4; TRBD1 matches at 8 bases. Trimming took 6 bases from V and 8 from J; bases not matched to a gene: 8. Germline-derived CDR1 and CDR2 are KGHSH and LQKENI. The CDR3 loop spans 14 amino acids. As DNA, the CDR3 is TGTGCCAGCTCCCCAGACAGGGGAGGAGAAAAACTGTTTTTT. Residues: CASSPDRGGEKLFF.

This clonotype has just a few counts. The V gene is TRBV6-5, the J gene TRBJ1-2; 10 bases map to TRBD1. CDR3 length equals 16 residues. Germline CDR1 reads MNHEY; CDR2 reads SVGAGI. V lost 0 bases and J lost 6; bases outside the gene matches: 7. CDR3 region: CASSYSLPDRGNGYTF. CDR3 in DNA: TGTGCCAGCAGTTACTCGCTCCCGGACAGGGGGAATGGCTACACCTTC.

The table lists this clonotype with a few counts. The J gene is TRBJ1-1, the V gene TRBV7-2; possible D gene TRBD1, 5 bases. CDR1 is SGHTA and CDR2 is FQGNSA in the germline V gene. This CDR3 spans 14 amino acids. With 1 base removed from V and 5 bases from J, the gap between germline ends came to 11 bases. The CDR3 loop reads CASSLGGLWTEAFF. The CDR3, as DNA: TGTGCCAGCAGCTTAGGGGGCTTGTGGACTGAAGCTTTCTTT.